The sequence of this T cell receptor (beta chain) was determined in a study of PD-1 blockade in classical Hodgkin lymphoma. Clones were sequenced by immunoSEQ multiplex PCR, and TCRdb holds only the in-frame ones, with some missing. The data show 17,000 or so clones, over 80% seen once. With no exception, relapse followed autologous stem cell transplantation in all patients, and brentuximab vedotin exposure varied. Thawed PBMCs yielded CD4+ T cells through magnetic negative selection. This CDR3 is 15 amino acids long. V dropped 0 bases and J dropped 0 bases, with 6 bases sitting between them. Per germline, CDR1 SGHTA and CDR2 FQGTGA.

The sample was CD4+ T cells from blood, taken at baseline. This rearrangement joins TRBV7-3 to TRBJ2-1; D call uncertain. This TCR was recovered from a human donor with classical Hodgkin lymphoma. For the CDR3, the DNA is TGTGCCAGCAGCTTAACCTACCACTCCTACAATGAGCAGTTCTTC. As protein: CASSLTYHSYNEQFF.